Each of the 20 T cell receptor beta chains below was sequenced from the same sample in a study of a mutant IDH1 vaccine in newly diagnosed glioma. Time point indicated: baseline, week 1 (first vaccination visit). Documented treatment: pre-vaccination baseline after standard-of-care therapy. Profiling relied on immunoSEQ multiplex PCR, and the TCRdb table lists in-frame clones only, not all of them. The sample holds about 92,000 clones, roughly 78% seen once. The sequences come from PBMCs, collected from a glioma patient treated with radiotherapy, temozolomide or both. These TCRs come from a man aged 40-49 years with glioma.

V usage is TRBV15 and J usage is TRBJ2-2; D may be TRBD1 or TRBD2 (6 bases each). Trimming left V 4 bases short and J 1 base short, with 13 bases between. The CDR3 extends over 16 amino acids. Germline V gene lookup returns CDR1 LNHNV and CDR2 YYDKDF (reference sequence). The CDR3 protein is CATSTPRGRNTGELFF. The DNA for the CDR3 is TGTGCCACCAGCACCCCCCGGGGGCGGAACACCGGGGAGCTGTTTTTT. Supplemented by reference TRBV15 and TRBJ2-2, the full variable domain reads DAMVIQNPRYQVTQFGKPVTLSCSQTLNHNVMYWYQQKSSQAPKLLFHYYDKDFNNEADTPDNFQSRRPNTSFCFLDIRSPGLGDTAMYLCATSTPRGRNTGELFFGEGSRLTVL.

This clone was observed a single time. The chain couples TRBV7-2 to TRBJ2-2; no reliable D call. The CDR3 length is 15 residues. The ends were cut back, 3 bases at V and 0 bases at J, with 8 bases in the middle. Germline V gene sequence: CDR1 SGHTA, CDR2 FQGNSA. The CDR3 is CASSLRTTNTGELFF. The CDR3, as DNA: TGTGCCAGCAGCTTGAGGACCACGAACACCGGGGAGCTGTTTTTT.

The CDR3 is CASSRSAGQETQYF. The CDR3 coding sequence is TGTGCCAGTAGTAGGTCCGCGGGGCAAGAGACCCAGTACTTC. The chain couples TRBV19 to TRBJ2-5; a possible D gene is TRBD2 (6 bases). Germline assignment: CDR1 LNHDA and CDR2 SQIVND (reference sequence). The CDR3 sequence is 14 residues long. Trimming removed 4 bases at V and 2 bases at J, with 11 bases between. Full variable domain (remainder filled in from reference TRBV19 and TRBJ2-5): DGGITQSPKYLFRKEGQNVTLSCEQNLNHDAMYWYRQDPGQGLRLIYYSQIVNDFQKGDIAEGYSVSREKKESFPLTVTSAQKNPTAFYLCASSRSAGQETQYFGPGTRLLVL.

The rearrangement joins TRBV19 to TRBJ2-7, with 8 bases fitting TRBD1. This CDR3 is 14 amino acids long. V lost 5 bases to trimming and J lost 0 bases; unmatched junction nucleotides: 3. Germline V gives CDR1 LNHDA, CDR2 SQIVND (reference sequence). CDR3 residues: CASSADRVSYEQYF. The DNA for the CDR3 is TGTGCCAGTAGTGCGGACAGGGTCTCCTACGAGCAGTACTTC.

The V and J genes are TRBV6-1 and TRBJ2-5, with D perhaps TRBD1 (8 bases). CDR1 MNHNS and CDR2 SASEGT come from the germline V gene. The CDR3 is made up of 14 amino acids. Between the trimmed V and J ends, which lost 7 bases and 1 base, there was a span of 13 bases. The CDR3 nucleotides are TGTGCCAGCACCTACAGGGGGGGCCAAGAGACCCAGTACTTC. Protein sequence: CASTYRGGQETQYF.

CDR3 residues: CSVGTYEQYF. CDR3 nucleotide sequence: TGCAGCGTTGGAACCTACGAGCAGTACTTC. The rearrangement joins TRBV29-1 to TRBJ2-7; D remains ambiguous. This CDR3 comprises 10 residues. V shed 4 bases and J shed 2 bases, with 3 bases lying between them. Per the germline V gene, CDR1 is SQVTM and CDR2 is ANQGSEA.

This clone came up a few times. CDR3 sequence reads: CASSPGYDSRGFYF. Written as DNA, the CDR3 is TGTGCCAGCTCACCAGGGTATGACAGCCGGGGTTTTTACTTC. This chain joins TRBV18 and TRBJ2-7; D is tentatively TRBD1 or TRBD2 (5 bases each). This CDR3 region has 14 residues. The germline V gene has CDR1 KGHSH and CDR2 LQKENI. The ends were cut back, 2 bases at V and 13 bases at J, with 21 bases in the middle.

This clone was counted between two and nine times. This sequence joins TRBV2 and TRBJ2-3; possible D gene TRBD2, 5 bases. Trimming took 8 bases from V and 1 from J, leaving 16 bases between them. The CDR3 is 15 amino acids. Per the germline V gene, CDR1 is SNHLY and CDR2 is FYNNEI. The CDR3 loop is CASGPLQAGTDTQYF. DNA for the CDR3: TGTGCCAGCGGTCCCCTTCAAGCGGGCACAGATACGCAGTATTTT.

The CDR3 DNA reads as TGTGCCAGTAGCCGACCGGGACCCTCAAACACCGGGGAGCTGTTTTTT. Translating gives CASSRPGPSNTGELFF. The chain recombines TRBV19 with TRBJ2-2, with D perhaps matching TRBD1 or TRBD2 (5 bases each). V gave up 6 bases and J gave up 2 bases, with 16 bases separating them. CDR1 is LNHDA, CDR2 SQIVND, per germline (reference sequence). The CDR3 contains 16 residues.

This clone was seen a handful of times. V gene TRBV6-1 combines with J gene TRBJ1-2, with no clear D. The CDR3 has 14 amino acids. Germline-derived CDR1 and CDR2 are MNHNS and SASEGT. Trimming took off 3 bases at V and 2 bases at J, with 10 bases between the two ends. The DNA for the CDR3 is TGTGCCAGCAGTGAGAGCACAGAGAACTATGGCTACACCTTC. This gives the protein CASSESTENYGYTF.

This rearrangement joins TRBV5-8 to TRBJ1-3; possibly TRBD1 for D (6 bases). V was pared by 4 bases and J by 0 bases, with 11 bases between. This CDR3 comprises 15 residues. CDR1 SGHTS and CDR2 YDEGEE come from the germline V gene. This CDR3 is CASSPRGRSGNTIYF. The DNA for the CDR3 is TGTGCCAGCAGCCCCAGGGGCCGCTCTGGAAACACCATATATTTT.

The V gene is TRBV5-1, the J gene TRBJ2-5; D is perhaps TRBD1 or TRBD2 (5 bases each). Germline-derived CDR1 and CDR2 are SGHRS and YFSETQ. The CDR3 is made up of 15 amino acids. Deletions cut 4 bases from V and 4 bases from J, with 17 bases between. Written as DNA, the CDR3 is TGCGCCAGCAGCCTGGGGGACCCGAGACCAGAGACCCAGTACTTC. Translation: CASSLGDPRPETQYF.

The chain uses TRBV7-9 and TRBJ2-1, with 12 nucleotides matching TRBD1. Per germline, CDR1 SEHNR and CDR2 FQNEAQ (reference sequence). The CDR3 runs to 17 residues. With 4 bases clipped from V and 5 bases from J, the junction kept 9 bases outside the gene matches. The CDR3 region is CASSWGTGGTQDNEQFF. The CDR3, as DNA: TGTGCCAGCAGCTGGGGGACAGGGGGCACCCAGGACAATGAGCAGTTCTTC.

The chain joins TRBV11-1 to TRBJ2-1, with TRBD1 matching 8 bases. This CDR3 comprises 15 residues. Germline V gene sequence: CDR1 SGHAT, CDR2 FQDESV (reference sequence). V gave up 4 bases and J gave up 8 bases; unmatched junction bases: 10. The CDR3 reads CASSSTGVGQDEQFF. Written as DNA, the CDR3 is TGTGCCAGCAGCTCGACTGGGGTGGGACAGGATGAGCAGTTCTTC. The full variable domain, in which reference TRBV11-1 and TRBJ2-1 provide the parts outside the CDR3, is EAEVAQSPRYKITEKSQAVAFWCDPISGHATLYWYRQILGQGPELLVQFQDESVVDDSQLPKDRFSAERLKGVDSTLKIQPAELGDSAMYLCASSSTGVGQDEQFFGPGTRLTVL.

The J gene is TRBJ1-5, the V gene TRBV5-5; 8 bases are shared with TRBD1. CDR3 length: 15 amino acids. From germline, CDR1 is SGHKS and CDR2 YYEKEE (reference sequence). The junction had 7 bases not matched to a gene; V was cut back by 1 base and J by 7 bases. The CDR3 sequence is CASSLLGQDRQPQHF. CDR3 in DNA: TGTGCCAGCAGCTTGTTGGGACAGGACCGGCAGCCCCAGCATTTT. The variable domain in full, completed from reference TRBV5-5 and TRBJ1-5, reads DAGVTQSPTHLIKTRGQQVTLRCSPISGHKSVSWYQQVLGQGPQFIFQYYEKEERGRGNFPDRFSARQFPNYSSELNVNALLLGDSALYLCASSLLGQDRQPQHFGDGTRLSIL.

The chain uses TRBV4-3 and TRBJ2-3; 9 bases agree with TRBD2. The junction had 20 bases not matched to a gene; V was cut back by 1 base and J by 0 bases. CDR1 and CDR2 from the germline V gene are LGHNA and YSLEER. The CDR3 has 22 amino acids. CDR3 nucleotide sequence: TGCGCCAGCAGCCAAGCTTTCGGAGTTCCTAGCGGGACCTGGACTAGCACAGATACGCAGTATTTT. Translation: CASSQAFGVPSGTWTSTDTQYF.

This chain links TRBV7-2 with TRBJ2-4; D unclear. This CDR3 comprises 12 residues. CDR1 and CDR2 from the germline V gene are SGHTA and FQGNSA. V was shortened by 1 base and J by 8 bases, with 6 bases between the two germline ends. CDR3 in amino acids: CASSLDRDIQYF. CDR3 nucleotides: TGTGCCAGCAGCTTAGACAGAGACATTCAGTACTTC.

The chain has TRBV9 and TRBJ2-2, with 12 bases that match TRBD2. Germline V gives CDR1 SGDLS, CDR2 YYNGEE. V shed 2 bases and J 7 bases; nucleotides not matched to a gene: 3. The CDR3 contains 15 residues. CDR3 region: CASSVASGRDGELFF. In DNA form, the CDR3 reads TGTGCCAGCAGCGTTGCTAGCGGGAGGGACGGGGAGCTGTTTTTT.

CDR3 residues: CASSLNRAGETQYF. Written as DNA, the CDR3 is TGTGCCAGCAGCTTGAACAGGGCAGGGGAGACCCAGTACTTC. The V and J genes are TRBV5-4 and TRBJ2-5; perhaps TRBD1 as D (6 bases). Germline CDR1 and CDR2: SGHNT and YYREEE (reference sequence). The CDR3 length is 14 residues. Trimming pared 1 base from V and 5 bases from J, leaving 12 bases between.

The chain links TRBV19 to TRBJ1-2, with D possibly being TRBD1 (6 bases). V was pared by 7 bases and J by 3 bases, with 12 bases between. Germline lookup yields CDR1 LNHDA and CDR2 SQIVND (reference sequence). This CDR3 is 13 amino acids long. CDR3 sequence (DNA): TGTGCCAGTAAACCTGGACAGTACTATGGCTACACCTTC. Translated: CASKPGQYYGYTF.